This T cell receptor (beta chain) comes out of a study of Ad26.COV2.S vaccination and SARS-CoV-2 variants. Repertoires were generated with immunoSEQ multiplex PCR, while TCRdb's copy carries only in-frame clones and drops some. The table has around 300,000 clones, roughly nine tenths seen once. The length of the CDR3 is 18 residues. V shed 0 bases, J shed 5 bases, and the junction held 16 bases outside the gene matches. CDR1 is LNHNV, CDR2 YYDKDF, per germline (reference sequence). Treatment indicated: some 20 received Ad26.COV2.S at low or high dose, single or two shots; roughly 5 received placebo; per-sample allocation not given. The investigators took samples on day 63 after the first vaccine or placebo injection.

This material consisted of peripheral blood, taken in a trial of Ad26.COV2.S vaccine versus placebo. The clonotype comes from a person between 18 and 59 years old who received the Ad26.COV2.S COVID-19 vaccine or a placebo. This sequence joins TRBV15 and TRBJ2-7; 7 nucleotides match TRBD2. CDR3 DNA sequence: TGTGCCACCAGCAGAGATTTGGCTGGGGGGGTACCTAGAGACGAGCAGTACTTC. Translation gives CATSRDLAGGVPRDEQYF. Filled out from reference TRBV15 and TRBJ2-7, the complete variable domain reads DAMVIQNPRYQVTQFGKPVTLSCSQTLNHNVMYWYQQKSSQAPKLLFHYYDKDFNNEADTPDNFQSRRPNTSFCFLDIRSPGLGDTAMYLCATSRDLAGGVPRDEQYFGPGTRLTVT.